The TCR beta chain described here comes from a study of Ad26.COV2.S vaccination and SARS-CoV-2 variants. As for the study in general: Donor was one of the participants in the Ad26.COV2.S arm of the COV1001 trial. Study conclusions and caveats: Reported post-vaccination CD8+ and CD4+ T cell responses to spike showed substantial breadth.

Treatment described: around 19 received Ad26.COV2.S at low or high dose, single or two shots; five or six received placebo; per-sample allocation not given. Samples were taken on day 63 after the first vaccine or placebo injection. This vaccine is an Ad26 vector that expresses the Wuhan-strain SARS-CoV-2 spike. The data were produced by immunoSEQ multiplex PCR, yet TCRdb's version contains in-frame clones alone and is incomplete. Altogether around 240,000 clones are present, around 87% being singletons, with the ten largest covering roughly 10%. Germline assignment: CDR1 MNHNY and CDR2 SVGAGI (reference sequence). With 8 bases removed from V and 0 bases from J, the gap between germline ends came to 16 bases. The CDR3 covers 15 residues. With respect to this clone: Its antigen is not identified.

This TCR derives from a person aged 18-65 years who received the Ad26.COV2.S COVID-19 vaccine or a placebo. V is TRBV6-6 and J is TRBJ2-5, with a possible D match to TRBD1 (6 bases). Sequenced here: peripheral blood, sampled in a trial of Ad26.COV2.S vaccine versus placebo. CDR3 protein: CASCRGQLYQETQYF. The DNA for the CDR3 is TGTGCCAGCTGCCGGGGACAACTGTACCAAGAGACCCAGTACTTC.